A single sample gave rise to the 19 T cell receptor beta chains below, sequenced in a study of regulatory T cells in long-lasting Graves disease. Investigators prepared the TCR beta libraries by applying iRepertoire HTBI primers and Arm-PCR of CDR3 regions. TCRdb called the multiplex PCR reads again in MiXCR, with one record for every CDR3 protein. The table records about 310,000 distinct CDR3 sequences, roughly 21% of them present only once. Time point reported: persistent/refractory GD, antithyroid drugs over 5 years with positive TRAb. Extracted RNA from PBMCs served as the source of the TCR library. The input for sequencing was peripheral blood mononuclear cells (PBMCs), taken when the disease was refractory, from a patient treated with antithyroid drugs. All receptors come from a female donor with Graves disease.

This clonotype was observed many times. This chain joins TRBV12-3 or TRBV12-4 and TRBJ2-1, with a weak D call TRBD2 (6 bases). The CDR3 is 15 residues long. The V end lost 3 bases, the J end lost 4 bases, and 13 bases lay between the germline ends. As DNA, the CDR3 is TGTGCCAGCAGTTTCGGGAGCAGCCGTTACAATGAGCAGTTCTTC. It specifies CASSFGSSRYNEQFF.

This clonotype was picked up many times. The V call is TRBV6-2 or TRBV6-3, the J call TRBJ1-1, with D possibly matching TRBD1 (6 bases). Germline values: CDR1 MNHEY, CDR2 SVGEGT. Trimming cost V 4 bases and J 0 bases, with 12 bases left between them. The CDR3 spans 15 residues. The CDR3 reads CASSSRTVLNTEAFF. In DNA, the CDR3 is TGTGCCAGCAGTTCCCGGACAGTTCTGAACACTGAAGCTTTCTTT.

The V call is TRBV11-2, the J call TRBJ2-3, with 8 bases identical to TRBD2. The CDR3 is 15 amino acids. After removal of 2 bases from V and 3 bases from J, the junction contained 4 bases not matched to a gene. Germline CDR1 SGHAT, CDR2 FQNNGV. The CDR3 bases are TGTGCCAGCAGCTTAACGGGAGGGGGGACAGATACGCAGTATTTT. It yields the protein CASSLTGGGTDTQYF.

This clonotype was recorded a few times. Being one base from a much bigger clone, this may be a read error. CDR3 nucleotides: TGTGCCAGCGGCCAAGACCACAGGGTTGGCTACACCTTC. Protein product: CASGQDHRVGYTF. The genes are TRBV3-1 and TRBJ1-2; D is perhaps TRBD1 (6 bases). Germline V lookup: CDR1 LGHDT, CDR2 YNNKEL (reference sequence). This CDR3 contains 13 residues.

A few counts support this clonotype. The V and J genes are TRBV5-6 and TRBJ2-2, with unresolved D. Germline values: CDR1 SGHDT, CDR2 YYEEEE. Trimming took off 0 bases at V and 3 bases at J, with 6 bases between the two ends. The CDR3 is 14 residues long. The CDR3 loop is CASSLGRYTGELFF. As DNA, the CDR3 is TGTGCCAGCAGCTTGGGGCGATACACCGGGGAGCTGTTTTTT.

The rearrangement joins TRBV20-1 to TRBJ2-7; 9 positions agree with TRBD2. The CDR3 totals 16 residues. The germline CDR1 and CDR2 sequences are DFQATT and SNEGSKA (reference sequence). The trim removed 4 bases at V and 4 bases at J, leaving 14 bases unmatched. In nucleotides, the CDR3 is TGCAGTGCTACTCTAGCGCCGAGACTAGCGGCATACGAGCAGTACTTC. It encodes CSATLAPRLAAYEQYF.

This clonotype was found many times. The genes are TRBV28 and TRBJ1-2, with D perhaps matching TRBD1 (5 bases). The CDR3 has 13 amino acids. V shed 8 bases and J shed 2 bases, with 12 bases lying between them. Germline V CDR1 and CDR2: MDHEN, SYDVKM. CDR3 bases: TGTGCCAGCGGGGACGGATTAAACTATGGCTACACCTTC. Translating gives CASGDGLNYGYTF.

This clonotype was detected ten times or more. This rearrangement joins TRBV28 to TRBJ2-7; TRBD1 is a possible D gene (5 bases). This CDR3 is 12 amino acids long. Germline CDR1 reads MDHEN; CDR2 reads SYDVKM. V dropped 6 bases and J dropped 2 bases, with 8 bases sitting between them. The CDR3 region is CASSPRAYEQYF. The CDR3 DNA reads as TGTGCCAGCAGCCCCAGGGCCTACGAGCAGTACTTC.

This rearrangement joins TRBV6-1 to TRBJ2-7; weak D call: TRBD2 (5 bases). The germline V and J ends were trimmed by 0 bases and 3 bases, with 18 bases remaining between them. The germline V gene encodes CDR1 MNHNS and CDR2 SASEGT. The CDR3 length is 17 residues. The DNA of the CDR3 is TGTGCCAGCAGTGAAGCGTTAACCCCATCTAGCTACTACGAGCAGTACTTC. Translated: CASSEALTPSSYYEQYF.

The CDR3 here is CSVGGGIGEQYF. The CDR3 coding sequence is TGCAGCGTTGGGGGTGGTATAGGAGAGCAGTACTTC. The V gene is TRBV29-1, the J gene TRBJ2-7, with D uncertain. CDR1 and CDR2 from the germline V gene are SQVTM and ANQGSEA. CDR3 length: 12 residues. The V end was cut by 4 bases, the J end by 7 bases, with 14 bases between.

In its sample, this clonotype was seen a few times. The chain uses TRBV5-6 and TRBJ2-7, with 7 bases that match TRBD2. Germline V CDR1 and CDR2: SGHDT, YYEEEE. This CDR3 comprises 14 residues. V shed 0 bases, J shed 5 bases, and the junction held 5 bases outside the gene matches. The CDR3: CASSLDLRENEQYF. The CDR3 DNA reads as TGTGCCAGCAGCTTGGATCTGCGGGAGAACGAGCAGTACTTC. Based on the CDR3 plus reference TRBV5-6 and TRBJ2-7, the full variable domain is DAGVTQSPTHLIKTRGQQVTLRCSPKSGHDTVSWYQQALGQGPQFIFQYYEEEERQRGNFPDRFSGHQFPNYSSELNVNALLLGDSALYLCASSLDLRENEQYFGPGTRLTVT.

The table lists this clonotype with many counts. The CDR3 spells CASSIHEQYF. CDR3 bases: TGTGCCAGCAGTATCCACGAGCAGTACTTC. The rearrangement uses TRBV2 and TRBJ2-7; no reliable D call. Germline CDR1 SNHLY, CDR2 FYNNEI. V shed 5 bases and J shed 5 bases, with 4 bases lying between them. This CDR3 is 10 amino acids long.

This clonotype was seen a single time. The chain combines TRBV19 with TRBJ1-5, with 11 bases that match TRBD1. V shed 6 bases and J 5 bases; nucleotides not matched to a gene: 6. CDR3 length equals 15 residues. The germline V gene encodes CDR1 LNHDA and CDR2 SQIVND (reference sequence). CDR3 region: CASSKGQGGYQPQHF. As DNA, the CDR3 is TGTGCCAGTAGCAAGGGACAGGGGGGTTATCAGCCCCAGCATTTT.

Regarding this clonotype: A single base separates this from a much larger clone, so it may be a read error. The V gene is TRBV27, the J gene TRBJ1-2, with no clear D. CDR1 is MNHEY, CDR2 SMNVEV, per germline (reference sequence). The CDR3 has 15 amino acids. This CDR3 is CASREQGRANYGHTF. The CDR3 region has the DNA TGTGCCAGCCGGGAGCAAGGGAGAGCTAACTATGGCCACACCTTC.

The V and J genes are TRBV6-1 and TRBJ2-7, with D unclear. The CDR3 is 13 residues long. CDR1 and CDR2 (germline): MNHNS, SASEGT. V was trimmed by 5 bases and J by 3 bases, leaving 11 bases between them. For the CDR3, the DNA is TGTGCCAGCAGTACCGGACGGAGCTACGAGCAGTACTTC. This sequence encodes CASSTGRSYEQYF.

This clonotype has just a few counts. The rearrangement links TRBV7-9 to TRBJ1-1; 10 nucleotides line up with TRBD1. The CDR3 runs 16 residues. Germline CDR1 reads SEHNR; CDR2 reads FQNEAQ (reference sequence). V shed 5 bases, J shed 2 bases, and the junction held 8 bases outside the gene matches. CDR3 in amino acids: CASSGAGQGVNTEAFF. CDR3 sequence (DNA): TGTGCCAGCAGCGGGGCCGGACAGGGGGTAAACACTGAAGCTTTCTTT.

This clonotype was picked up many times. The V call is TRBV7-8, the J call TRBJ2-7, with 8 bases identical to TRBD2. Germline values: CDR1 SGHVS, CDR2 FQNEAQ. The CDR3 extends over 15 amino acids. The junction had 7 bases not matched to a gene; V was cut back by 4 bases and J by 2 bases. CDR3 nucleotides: TGTGCCAGCAGCTACCGACTAGCGTGGACCTACGAGCAGTACTTC. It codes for CASSYRLAWTYEQYF.

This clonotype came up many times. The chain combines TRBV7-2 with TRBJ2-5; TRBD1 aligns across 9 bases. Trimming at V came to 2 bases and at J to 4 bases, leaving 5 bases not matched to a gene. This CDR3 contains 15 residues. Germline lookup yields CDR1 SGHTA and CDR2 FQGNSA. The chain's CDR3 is CASSLSGQGAETQYF. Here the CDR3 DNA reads TGTGCCAGCAGCTTATCGGGACAGGGTGCAGAGACCCAGTACTTC.

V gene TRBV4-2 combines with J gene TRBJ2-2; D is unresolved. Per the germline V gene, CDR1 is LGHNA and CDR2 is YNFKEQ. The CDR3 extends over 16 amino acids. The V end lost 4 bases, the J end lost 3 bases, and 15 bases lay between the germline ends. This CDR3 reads CASSRNFGQYTGELFF. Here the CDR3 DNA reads TGTGCCAGCAGCCGAAATTTTGGGCAATACACCGGGGAGCTGTTTTTT.